This T cell receptor (beta chain) was retrieved from a study of somatic mutations in cytotoxic T cells in rheumatoid arthritis. Data came from immunoSEQ multiplex PCR; TCRdb stores just in-frame clones and leaves some out. The top ten clones hold under 9% of a sample with about 19,000 clones, 85% of them seen once. The germline gives CDR1 SGHVS, CDR2 FNYEAQ. V dropped 1 base and J dropped 3 bases, with 16 bases sitting between them. The CDR3 sequence is 17 residues long. The clonotype originates from a woman aged 40 to 50 with rheumatoid arthritis. This sequence joins TRBV7-6 and TRBJ1-5; a possible D gene is TRBD1 (6 bases). The source material was CD8+ T cells sorted from blood. The CDR3 DNA sequence: TGTGCCAGCAGCTTAGGCCCTATAGGGGGTACCAATCAGCCCCAGCATTTT. It encodes CASSLGPIGGTNQPQHF. Together with reference TRBV7-6 and TRBJ1-5, the CDR3 gives the full variable domain: GAGVSQSPRYKVTKRGQDVALRCDPISGHVSLYWYRQALGQGPEFLTYFNYEAQQDKSGLPNDRFSAERPEGSISTLTIQRTEQRDSAMYRCASSLGPIGGTNQPQHFGDGTRLSIL.